The clone carrying this T cell receptor (beta chain) was detected only a few times. Clones were sequenced by immunoSEQ multiplex PCR, and TCRdb holds only the in-frame ones, with some missing. The sample has some 23,000 clones; roughly two thirds are singletons. This entry is derived from a study of PD-1 blockade in classical Hodgkin lymphoma. V was shortened by 2 bases and J by 12 bases, with 17 bases between the two germline ends. From germline, CDR1 is MNHEY and CDR2 SVGAGI. The CDR3 is 15 amino acids. Every patient experienced relapse after autologous stem cell transplantation, and brentuximab vedotin exposure varied.

The clonotype originates from a human donor with classical Hodgkin lymphoma. The sequences come from peripheral blood mononuclear cells (PBMCs), collected at baseline. The chain has TRBV6-5 and TRBJ1-6; D is perhaps TRBD1 (5 bases). CDR3: CASSYAGRNPLPLHF. Here the CDR3 DNA reads TGTGCCAGCAGTTACGCAGGGCGCAACCCTCTACCCCTCCACTTT.